The subject of this entry is one T cell receptor beta chain. The antigen is undetermined. Amplified TCR beta CDR3 regions derived from RNA transcripts. The TCR CDR3 was amplified in a first-round RT-PCR using the HTBI primer set. From the multiplex PCR reads, TCRdb called clonotypes with MiXCR, one entry per CDR3 protein. The repertoire holds a few hundred thousand distinct CDR3 sequences, around 18% seen once, with around 43% in the top ten. This entry belongs to a study of T cells in Graves' hyperthyroidism and ophthalmopathy. Study-level findings and limits: Most thyroid-expanded clonotypes above 0.001 were also found in blood. Patients with ophthalmopathy were separated from those with stable hyperthyroidism by a 13 V-J model.

With V trimmed by 4 bases and J by 5 bases, 3 bases remained unmatched. The CDR3 is 13 residues long. Germline V gene sequence: CDR1 SGHTA, CDR2 FQGNSA. Together with thyroid ultrasound, orbital computed tomography, serum thyroxine and TRAb, clinical symptoms were used for diagnoses. Specimen: blood. The chain couples TRBV7-2 to TRBJ2-5; 8 nucleotides agree with TRBD1. This clonotype was obtained from a man in his forties with Graves' hyperthyroidism. The DNA of the CDR3 is TGTGCCAGCAGCTCGAACAGGGGGGAGACCCAGTACTTC. It specifies CASSSNRGETQYF.